The entry that follows covers one TCR beta chain sequence. Its antigen remains unknown. The data stem from a study of T cell responses to AZD1222 COVID-19 vaccine. Study outcomes and limitations: Clonal diversity may have been underestimated in mostly white British donors. Compared with day 0, the breadth and depth of the Spike-specific TCR repertoire rose significantly after two doses of AZD1222.

Only in-frame clones appear in the TCRdb table, and some are missing; sequencing was by immunoSEQ multiplex PCR. The repertoire includes under 150,000 clones, around nine tenths of them detected once, and approximately 1.2% sits in the top ten. The CDR3 spans 13 residues. Germline V gene sequence: CDR1 MDHEN, CDR2 SYDVKM. V lost 10 bases and J lost 2; bases outside the gene matches: 4. This chain connects TRBV28 to TRBJ1-2, with 10 bases matching TRBD1. Sequencing used peripheral blood, obtained 28 days after the second AZD1222 dose. This TCR was recovered from an adult who received the AZD1222 COVID-19 vaccine. The CDR3 nucleotides are TGTGCCACCAGGACAGGGGGAAACTATGGCTACACCTTC. Its protein is CATRTGGNYGYTF.